A selection of T cell receptor beta chains follows, all from one sample in a study of T-cell reconstitution after alpha-beta-depleted transplantation in children. TCRdb analysed the PCR reads with MiXCR anew, one entry per CDR3 protein. The repertoire holds around 500,000 distinct CDR3 sequences, with about 12% as singletons. The source material was PBMCs from the stem cell graft donor, sampled from the stem cell graft. The receptor set was obtained from a human donor who donated a stem cell graft to a child with combined immunodeficiency. Both conserved end residues are part of each CDR3. Each record gives: clone size, J gene, V gene, D gene, CDR3 DNA, CDR3 protein. D genes are given only for firm matches. Not all rows give a size; the values are once, few, many and, for expanded clones, a class.

size: few
J: TRBJ2-7
V: TRBV7-2
D: -
DNA: TGTGCCAGCAGCTCAATAAACGAATTTTCCTACGAGCAGTACTTC
CDR3: CASSSINEFSYEQYF

size: few
J: TRBJ2-5
V: TRBV11-3
D: -
DNA: TGTGCCAGCACCGGCCCCGGAGGACAAGAGACCCAGTACTTC
CDR3: CASTGPGGQETQYF

size: -
J: TRBJ2-5
V: TRBV20-1
D: TRBD1
DNA: TGCAGTGCTACCCAGACAGGGGTGGGAGAGACCCAGTACTTC
CDR3: CSATQTGVGETQYF

size: -
J: TRBJ2-5
V: TRBV20-1
D: TRBD2
DNA: TGCAGTGCTCCTCTAGCGGGGGGGGAGACCCAGTACTTC
CDR3: CSAPLAGGETQYF

size: few
J: TRBJ2-3
V: TRBV12-3/TRBV12-4
D: TRBD2
DNA: TGTGCCAGCAGTTTTTGGTATATAGCGGGAGTGGGGGCAGATACGCAGTATTTT
CDR3: CASSFWYIAGVGADTQYF

size: few
J: TRBJ2-5
V: TRBV12-3/TRBV12-4
D: TRBD1
DNA: TGTGCCAGCAGTTTCACAGGGGGTAGCCAAGAGACCCAGTACTTC
CDR3: CASSFTGGSQETQYF

size: many
J: TRBJ2-1
V: TRBV7-8
D: TRBD2
DNA: TGTGCCAGCAGCTCCTCGGGGGGGGTCGCCAATGAGCAGTTCTTC
CDR3: CASSSSGGVANEQFF

size: -
J: TRBJ2-3
V: TRBV6-5
D: TRBD2
DNA: TGTGCCAGCAGTTACGGTAGCGGGAGAGCAGATACGCAGTATTTT
CDR3: CASSYGSGRADTQYF

size: few
J: TRBJ1-1
V: TRBV19
D: -
DNA: TGTGCCACCACCTTTGGCCTTTCGAATCCTGAAGCTTTCTTT
CDR3: CATTFGLSNPEAFF

size: few
J: TRBJ1-5
V: TRBV3-1
D: -
DNA: TGTGCCAGCAGCCATCAGAGCAATCAGCCCCAGCATTTT
CDR3: CASSHQSNQPQHF

size: few
J: TRBJ2-2
V: TRBV6-2/TRBV6-3
D: -
DNA: TGTGCCAGCAGTTACTCCTCCAGGGGAAACACCGGGGAGCTGTTTTTT
CDR3: CASSYSSRGNTGELFF

size: many
J: TRBJ2-1
V: TRBV18
D: TRBD1
DNA: TGTGCCAGCTCCCGCAGACAGGGTTTGATATACAATGAGCAGTTCTTC
CDR3: CASSRRQGLIYNEQFF

size: few
J: TRBJ2-3
V: TRBV20-1
D: TRBD2
DNA: TGCAGTGCTAGTTCGGGGGGGGACACAGATACGCAGTATTTT
CDR3: CSASSGGDTDTQYF

size: -
J: TRBJ2-1
V: TRBV7-9
D: -
DNA: TGTGCCAGCAGCAACAGGTACTCCTACAATGAGCAGTTCTTC
CDR3: CASSNRYSYNEQFF

size: many
J: TRBJ2-2
V: TRBV29-1
D: -
DNA: TGCAGCGCCGGGACGACCCGGAACACCGGGGAGCTGTTTTTT
CDR3: CSAGTTRNTGELFF

size: many
J: TRBJ2-3
V: TRBV29-1
D: -
DNA: TGCAGCGTTGAATGGCAAGCGTCAGATACGCAGTATTTT
CDR3: CSVEWQASDTQYF

size: few
J: TRBJ2-3
V: TRBV6-1
D: TRBD1
DNA: TGTGCCAGCAGTAAACGGGACAGAAGTTCTACGCAGTATTTT
CDR3: CASSKRDRSSTQYF

size: few
J: TRBJ2-3
V: TRBV21-1
D: -
DNA: TGTGCCATGCTCCTACTACTAGCGGGGATCGCAGATACGCAGTATTTT
CDR3: CAMLLLLAGIADTQYF

size: many
J: TRBJ1-2
V: TRBV5-6
D: TRBD1
DNA: TGTGCCAGCAGCTTCGGGGACAGTAACTATGGCTACACCTTC
CDR3: CASSFGDSNYGYTF

size: -
J: TRBJ2-3
V: TRBV7-9
D: -
DNA: TGTGCCAGCATCACCCAGGGTTTTCATACAGATACGCAGTATTTT
CDR3: CASITQGFHTDTQYF

size: few
J: TRBJ2-7
V: TRBV15
D: TRBD2
DNA: TGTGCCACCGGTGAGCGGGGGAACTACGAGCAGTACTTC
CDR3: CATGERGNYEQYF

size: -
J: TRBJ2-2
V: TRBV12-3/TRBV12-4
D: TRBD1
DNA: TGTGCCAGCAGCCGGACAGGGGGCTTAACCGGGGAGCTGTTTTTT
CDR3: CASSRTGGLTGELFF